This T cell receptor beta chain comes out of a study of beta chain features in type 1 diabetes. Every bit of the isolated RNA underwent reverse transcription, so sequencing read expressed TCRB transcripts. Using immunoSEQ multiplex PCR, the repertoire was profiled, and TCRdb retains in-frame clones only, with some absent. The sample consists of almost 250,000 clones, 13% to 15% of them appearing once. General study findings and limits: Patients with type 1 diabetes carried fewer insertions and had more deletions at their VDJ junctions. Overrepresentation of cells with high TCR expression could result from cDNA sequencing.

Germline values: CDR1 LNHDA, CDR2 SQIVND (reference sequence). The CDR3 is made up of 16 amino acids. The V end was cut by 1 base, the J end by 2 bases, with 12 bases between. In its sample, this clone was seen a few times. Antigen unknown. The chain employs TRBV19 and TRBJ1-5; no firm D call. The sequence was obtained from a middle-aged woman in good health. Sequencing was performed on naive CD4+ T cells from blood. The CDR3 region has the DNA TGTGCCAGTAGTATAGGGGCCTCGTCGGGCAATCAGCCCCAGCATTTT. Amino acids: CASSIGASSGNQPQHF.